This T cell receptor beta chain was sequenced in a study of blood T cell repertoires in COVID-19. CDR1 SGHNT and CDR2 YENEEA come from the germline V gene. This CDR3 contains 14 residues. V was pared by 5 bases and J by 1 base, with 8 bases between. In the study's own analysis: Amplifying reference gene primers gave estimates of nucleated cell counts. Repertoires were generated with immunoSEQ multiplex PCR, while TCRdb's copy carries only in-frame clones and drops some. The V and J calls and clone size come from that table; D and trimming were worked out from the DNA. The sample holds under 250,000 clones, around nine tenths seen once. About this clone: Within the sample, other DNA sequences also encode this same CDR3.

V and J are TRBV11-3 and TRBJ2-2; a weak D match, TRBD1 (5 bases). The sequence came from a man in his sixties who had recovered from COVID-19. Sequenced input: peripheral blood. The CDR3 region has the DNA TGTGCCAGCAGCCTTGGACAGAACACCGGGGAGCTGTTTTTT. Residues: CASSLGQNTGELFF.